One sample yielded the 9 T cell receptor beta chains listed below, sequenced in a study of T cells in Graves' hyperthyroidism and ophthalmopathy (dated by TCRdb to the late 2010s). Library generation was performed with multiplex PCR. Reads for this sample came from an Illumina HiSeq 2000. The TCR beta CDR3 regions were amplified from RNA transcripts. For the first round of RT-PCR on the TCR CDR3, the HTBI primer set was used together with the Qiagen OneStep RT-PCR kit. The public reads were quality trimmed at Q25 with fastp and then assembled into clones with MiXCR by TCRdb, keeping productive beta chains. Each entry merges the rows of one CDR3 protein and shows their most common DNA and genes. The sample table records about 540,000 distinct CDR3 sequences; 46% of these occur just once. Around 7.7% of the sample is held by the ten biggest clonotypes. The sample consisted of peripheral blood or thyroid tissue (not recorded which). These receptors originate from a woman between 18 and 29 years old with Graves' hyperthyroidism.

The CDR3 sequence: CSLDGGADYGYTF. The CDR3 DNA reads TGCAGCTTAGACGGGGGCGCCGACTATGGCTACACCTTC. V usage is TRBV29-1 and J usage is TRBJ1-2; maybe TRBD1 (6 bases). This CDR3 region has 13 residues. V gave up 8 bases and J gave up 3 bases, with 16 bases separating them. The germline CDR1 and CDR2 sequences are SQVTM and ANQGSEA.

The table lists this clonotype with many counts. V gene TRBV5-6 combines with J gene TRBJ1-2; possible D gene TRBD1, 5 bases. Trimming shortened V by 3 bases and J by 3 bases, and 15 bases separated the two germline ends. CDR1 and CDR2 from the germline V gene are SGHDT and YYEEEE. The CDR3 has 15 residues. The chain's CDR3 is CASSSNVGGDYGYTF. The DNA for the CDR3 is TGTGCCAGCAGCTCCAACGTCGGGGGGGACTATGGCTACACCTTC.

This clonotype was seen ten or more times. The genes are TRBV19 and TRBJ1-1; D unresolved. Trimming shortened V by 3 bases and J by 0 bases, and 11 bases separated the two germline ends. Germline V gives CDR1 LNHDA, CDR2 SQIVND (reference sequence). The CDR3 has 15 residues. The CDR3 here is CASSINWALNTEAFF. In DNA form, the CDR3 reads TGTGCCAGTAGTATCAATTGGGCCTTGAACACTGAAGCTTTCTTT. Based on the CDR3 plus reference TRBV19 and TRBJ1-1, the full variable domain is DGGITQSPKYLFRKEGQNVTLSCEQNLNHDAMYWYRQDPGQGLRLIYYSQIVNDFQKGDIAEGYSVSREKKESFPLTVTSAQKNPTAFYLCASSINWALNTEAFFGQGTRLTVV.

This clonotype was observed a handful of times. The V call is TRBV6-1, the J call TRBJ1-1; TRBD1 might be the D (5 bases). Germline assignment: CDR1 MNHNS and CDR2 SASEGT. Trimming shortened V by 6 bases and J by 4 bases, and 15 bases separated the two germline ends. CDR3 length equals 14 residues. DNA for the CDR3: TGTGCCAGCAGGGGTTGGGGGTTACGCACTGAAGCTTTCTTT. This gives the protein CASRGWGLRTEAFF.

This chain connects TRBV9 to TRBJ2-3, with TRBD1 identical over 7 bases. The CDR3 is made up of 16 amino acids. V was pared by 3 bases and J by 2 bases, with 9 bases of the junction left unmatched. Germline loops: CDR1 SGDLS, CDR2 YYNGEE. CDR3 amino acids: CASSARQGELTDTQYF. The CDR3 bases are TGTGCCAGCAGCGCCCGACAGGGAGAACTCACAGATACGCAGTATTTT.

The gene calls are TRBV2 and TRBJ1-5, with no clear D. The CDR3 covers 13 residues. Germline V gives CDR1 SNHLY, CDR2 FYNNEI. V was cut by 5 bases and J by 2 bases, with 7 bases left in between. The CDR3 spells CASSHQGNQPQHF. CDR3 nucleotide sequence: TGTGCCAGCAGTCATCAGGGCAATCAGCCCCAGCATTTT.

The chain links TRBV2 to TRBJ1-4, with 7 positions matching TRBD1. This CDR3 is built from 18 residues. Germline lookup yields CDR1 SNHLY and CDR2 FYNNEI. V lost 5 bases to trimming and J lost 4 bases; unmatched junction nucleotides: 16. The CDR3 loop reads CASSHAGTEGAGNEKLFF. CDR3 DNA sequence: TGTGCCAGCAGTCACGCCGGGACAGAGGGCGCTGGTAATGAAAAACTGTTTTTT. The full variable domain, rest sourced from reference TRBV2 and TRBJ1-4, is EPEVTQTPSHQVTQMGQEVILRCVPISNHLYFYWYRQILGQKVEFLVSFYNNEISEKSEIFDDQFSVERPDGSNFTLKIRSTKLEDSAMYFCASSHAGTEGAGNEKLFFGSGTQLSVL.

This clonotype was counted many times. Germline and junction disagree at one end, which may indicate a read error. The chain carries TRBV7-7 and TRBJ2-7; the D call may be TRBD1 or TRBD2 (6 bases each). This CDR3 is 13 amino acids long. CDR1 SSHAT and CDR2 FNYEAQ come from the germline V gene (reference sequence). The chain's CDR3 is CASSWGAGNEQYF. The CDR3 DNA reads TGTGCTAGCAGCTGGGGGGCAGGGAATGAGCAGTACTTC.

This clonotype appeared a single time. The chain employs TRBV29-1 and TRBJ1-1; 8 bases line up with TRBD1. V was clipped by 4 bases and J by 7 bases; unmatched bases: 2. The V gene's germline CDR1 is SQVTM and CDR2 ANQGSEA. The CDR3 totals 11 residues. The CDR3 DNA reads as TGCAGCGTTGGTACAGGGGGTGAAGCTTTCTTT. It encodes CSVGTGGEAFF.